This record concerns one TCR beta chain sequence. Repertoires were generated with immunoSEQ multiplex PCR, while TCRdb's copy carries only in-frame clones and drops some. The sample has more than 250,000 clones; approximately 90% are singletons. The sample is drawn from a study of blood T cell repertoires in COVID-19. Across the study: COVID-19 samples collected from the United States, Italy and Spain covered acute and convalescent phases. Nucleic acid was either cDNA or gDNA, and it came from T cells, B-cell-depleted T cells, or PBMCs.

The study drew participants aged about 18 to 89 years from roughly 25 US areas. Recovery among Cohort 3 donors was established by two negative PCRs, clearance, or symptom resolution. V was clipped by 4 bases and J by 2 bases; unmatched bases: 4. This CDR3 is 14 amino acids long. In germline, CDR1 is LGHDT, CDR2 YNNKEL (reference sequence). The TCR was taken from a woman under 40 who had recovered from COVID-19. The material sequenced was PBMCs or T cells enriched from blood (not recorded which). This chain joins TRBV3-1 (or the pseudogene TRBV3-2) and TRBJ2-7, with 8 bases matching TRBD1. The CDR3 nucleotides read TGTGCCAGCAGCCTCGGGACAGGTCCCTACGAGCAGTACTTC. It is translated as CASSLGTGPYEQYF.